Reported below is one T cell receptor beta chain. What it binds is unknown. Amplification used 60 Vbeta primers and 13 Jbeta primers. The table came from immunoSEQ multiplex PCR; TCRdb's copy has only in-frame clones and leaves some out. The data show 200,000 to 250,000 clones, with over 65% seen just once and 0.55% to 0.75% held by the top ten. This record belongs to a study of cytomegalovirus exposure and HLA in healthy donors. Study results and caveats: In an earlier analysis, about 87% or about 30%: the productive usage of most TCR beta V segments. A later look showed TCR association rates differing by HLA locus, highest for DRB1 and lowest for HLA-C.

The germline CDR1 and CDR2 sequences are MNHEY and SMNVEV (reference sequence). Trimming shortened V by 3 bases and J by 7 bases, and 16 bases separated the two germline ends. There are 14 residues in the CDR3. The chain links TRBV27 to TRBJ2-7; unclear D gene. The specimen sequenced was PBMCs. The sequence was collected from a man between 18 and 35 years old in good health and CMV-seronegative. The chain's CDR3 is CASSFRGPTEEQYF. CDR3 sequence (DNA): TGTGCCAGCAGTTTTCGCGGCCCTACTGAAGAGCAGTACTTC.